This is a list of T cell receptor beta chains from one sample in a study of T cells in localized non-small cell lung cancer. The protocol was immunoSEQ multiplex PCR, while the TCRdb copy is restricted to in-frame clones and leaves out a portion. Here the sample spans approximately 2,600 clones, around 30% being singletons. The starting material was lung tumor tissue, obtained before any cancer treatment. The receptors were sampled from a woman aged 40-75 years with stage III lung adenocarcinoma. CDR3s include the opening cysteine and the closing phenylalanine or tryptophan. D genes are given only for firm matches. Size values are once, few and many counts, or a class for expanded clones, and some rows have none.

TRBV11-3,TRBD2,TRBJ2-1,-,CASSFRTSGHNEQFF,TGTGCCAGCAGCTTTAGGACTAGCGGGCACAATGAGCAGTTCTTC
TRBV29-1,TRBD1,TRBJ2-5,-,CSVEQGIETQYF,TGCAGCGTAGAACAGGGGATAGAGACCCAGTACTTC
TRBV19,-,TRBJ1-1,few,CASSSRTALNTEAFF,TGTGCCAGTAGCTCTCGGACGGCGCTGAACACTGAAGCTTTCTTT
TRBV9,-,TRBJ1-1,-,CASSYTGNPEAFF,TGTGCCAGCAGCTACACGGGAAACCCTGAAGCTTTCTTT
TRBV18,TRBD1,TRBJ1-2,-,CASSPRSFGQGTYGYTF,TGTGCCAGCTCACCACGATCCTTCGGACAGGGGACCTATGGCTACACCTTC
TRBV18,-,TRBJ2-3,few,CASQPAEDTQYF,TGTGCCAGCCAACCCGCCGAGGATACGCAGTATTTT
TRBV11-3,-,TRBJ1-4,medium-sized,CASSLGVGTNEKLFF,TGTGCCAGCAGCCTAGGGGTCGGGACTAATGAAAAACTGTTTTTT
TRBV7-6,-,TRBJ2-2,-,CASSLDWETGELFF,TGTGCCAGCAGCTTGGACTGGGAAACCGGGGAGCTGTTTTTT
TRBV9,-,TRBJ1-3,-,CASSDSSGNTIYF,TGTGCCAGCAGCGACAGCTCTGGAAACACCATATATTTT
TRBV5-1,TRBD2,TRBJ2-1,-,CASSLGLDWDNEQFF,TGCGCCAGCAGCCTAGGACTAGACTGGGACAATGAGCAGTTCTTC
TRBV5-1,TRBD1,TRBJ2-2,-,CASSSTPTGETGELFF,TGCGCCAGCAGCTCAACTCCGACAGGGGAGACCGGGGAGCTGTTTTTT
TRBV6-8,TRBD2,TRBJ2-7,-,CASSYLSGTSGSYEQYF,TGTGCCAGCAGTTACCTATCCGGGACTAGCGGGAGCTACGAGCAGTACTTC
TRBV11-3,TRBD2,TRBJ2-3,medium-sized,CASSPLVAGVSDTQYF,TGTGCCAGCAGCCCGCTGGTAGCGGGAGTATCCGATACGCAGTATTTT
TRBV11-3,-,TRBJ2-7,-,CASSLPAGSTNYEQYF,TGTGCCAGCAGTCTCCCCGCCGGGAGCACAAACTACGAGCAGTACTTC
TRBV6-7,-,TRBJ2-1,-,CASKWHNEQFF,TGTGCCAGCAAATGGCACAATGAGCAGTTCTTC
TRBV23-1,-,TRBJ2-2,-,CASSPTGTGELFF,TGCGCCAGCAGCCCCACAGGGACCGGGGAGCTGTTTTTT
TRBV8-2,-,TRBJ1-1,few,CASSPQVNTEAFF,TGTGCCAGCAGTCCCCAAGTGAACACTGAAGCTTTCTTT
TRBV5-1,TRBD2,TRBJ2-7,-,CASRSPGTSGSGEQYF,TGCGCCAGCAGAAGCCCCGGGACTAGCGGGAGTGGCGAGCAGTACTTC
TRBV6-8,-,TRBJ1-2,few,CASSDSWSGGYTF,TGTGCCAGCAGTGACTCGTGGTCGGGGGGCTACACCTTC
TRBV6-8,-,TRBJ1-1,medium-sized,CASSYSGGRAEAFF,TGTGCCAGCAGTTACTCGGGGGGGAGGGCTGAAGCTTTCTTT
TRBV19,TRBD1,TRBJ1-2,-,CASSTGQDNLNYGYTF,TGTGCCAGTAGTACGGGACAGGACAACCTTAACTATGGCTACACCTTC
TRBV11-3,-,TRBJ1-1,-,CASSPKQGSGTEAFF,TGTGCCAGCAGCCCCAAGCAGGGTAGCGGCACTGAAGCTTTCTTT
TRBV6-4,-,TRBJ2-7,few,CASSPLSPPGYGQYF,TGTGCCAGCAGCCCCCTCTCCCCCCCGGGTTACGGGCAGTACTTC
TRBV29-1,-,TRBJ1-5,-,CSVDEGGGPQHF,TGCAGCGTTGATGAAGGGGGGGGGCCCCAGCATTTT
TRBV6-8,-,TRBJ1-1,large,CASSASGNTEAFF,TGTGCCAGCAGTGCCTCGGGGAACACTGAAGCTTTCTTT
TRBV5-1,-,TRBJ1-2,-,CASSLSRAFYGYTF,TGCGCCAGCAGCTTGTCGCGGGCTTTCTATGGCTACACCTTC
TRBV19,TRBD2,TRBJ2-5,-,CASSPTSARETQYF,TGTGCCAGTAGTCCTACTAGCGCGCGGGAGACCCAGTACTTC
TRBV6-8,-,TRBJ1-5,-,CASSNDYQPQHF,TGTGCCAGCAGTAACGATTATCAGCCCCAGCATTTT